This T cell receptor beta chain came from a study of OX40 agonist ivuxolimab in advanced cancers. Points from the study as a whole: By week 6 at 0.1 to 3.0 mg/kg, blood CD4+ and CD8+ T cells had expanded clonally.

Excluded were patients having autoimmune disease history or systemic immunosuppression. Turning to this clone: Antigen specificity is unknown.

Libraries were prepared by immunoSEQ multiplex PCR; TCRdb keeps only in-frame clonotypes and omits some of them. The data hold under 85,000 clones, with almost 85% observed a single time. CDR1 and CDR2 from the germline V gene are LNHNV and YYDKDF (reference sequence). With 0 bases clipped from V and 1 base from J, the junction kept 11 bases outside the gene matches. CDR3 size: 19 residues. The sequence was obtained from an adult with an advanced solid tumor such as melanoma, head and neck, liver or kidney cancer. V usage is TRBV15 and J usage is TRBJ2-5; TRBD2 matches 10 bases. The input for sequencing was CD4+ or CD8+ T cells sorted from blood, taken in a trial of the OX40 agonist ivuxolimab. The CDR3 region has the DNA TGTGCCACCAGCAGAGACCCTTTCCTAGCGGGAGATTCCCAAGAGACCCAGTACTTC. Translation: CATSRDPFLAGDSQETQYF.